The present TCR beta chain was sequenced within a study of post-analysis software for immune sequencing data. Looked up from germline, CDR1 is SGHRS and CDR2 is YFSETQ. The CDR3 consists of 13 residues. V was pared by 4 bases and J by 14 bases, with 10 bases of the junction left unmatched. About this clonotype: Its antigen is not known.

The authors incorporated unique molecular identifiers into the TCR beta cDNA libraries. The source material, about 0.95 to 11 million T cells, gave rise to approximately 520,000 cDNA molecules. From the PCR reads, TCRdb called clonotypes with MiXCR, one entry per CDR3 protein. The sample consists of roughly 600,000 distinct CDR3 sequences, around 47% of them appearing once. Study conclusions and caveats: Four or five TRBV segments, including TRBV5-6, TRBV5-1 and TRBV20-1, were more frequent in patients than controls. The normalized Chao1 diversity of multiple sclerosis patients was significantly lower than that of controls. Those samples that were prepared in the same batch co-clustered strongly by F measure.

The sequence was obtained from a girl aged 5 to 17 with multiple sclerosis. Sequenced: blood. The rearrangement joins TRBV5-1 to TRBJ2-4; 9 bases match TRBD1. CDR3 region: CASSPIGQGIEYF. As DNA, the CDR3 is TGCGCCAGCAGCCCTATCGGACAGGGGATCGAGTACTTC.